Here is one T cell receptor beta chain with its context. What it recognizes is unknown. Researchers prepared the TRB cDNA libraries using 5' RACE with UMI labels. TCRdb re-called the 5' RACE reads and shows each CDR3 protein once, DNA omitted. The record lists under 70,000 distinct CDR3 sequences, of which the ten most abundant hold 20% to 25%. Germline V gene sequence: CDR1 SGHKS, CDR2 YYEKEE (reference sequence). There are 16 residues in the CDR3. The sample belongs to a study of CXCR3-negative and CXCR3-positive naive CD8 T cells. Study-wide context: Per-library TRB read counts averaged about 1.5 +/- 0.3 million, adding up to 130 million to 150 million in total.

Study outcomes and limitations: Naive subsets were similarly diverse, while memory CD8+ repertoires were much less diverse. Fresh PBMCs went into most assays, and CXCR3 expression partly declined after cryopreservation. Researchers reported similar TRBV-TRBJ usage in naive CXCR3-negative and CXCR3-positive cells, though memory differed.

The sequence derives from a human donor in good health. Some clones in this sample may be carry-over from other donors' samples. The J gene is TRBJ2-2, the V gene TRBV5-5. Sample: memory CD8+ T cells from blood. CDR3 residues: CASSFGPAANTGELFF.